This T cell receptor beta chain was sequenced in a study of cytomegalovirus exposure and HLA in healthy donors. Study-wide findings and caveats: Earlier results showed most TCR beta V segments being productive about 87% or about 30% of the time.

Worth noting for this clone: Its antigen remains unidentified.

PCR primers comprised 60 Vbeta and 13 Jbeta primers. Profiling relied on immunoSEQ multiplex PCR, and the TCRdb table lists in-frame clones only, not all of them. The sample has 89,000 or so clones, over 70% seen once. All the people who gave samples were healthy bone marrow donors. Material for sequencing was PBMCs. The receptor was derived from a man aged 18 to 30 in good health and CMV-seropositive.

The CDR3 region is CASSLDRGYTGELFF. Written as DNA, the CDR3 is TGTGCCAGCAGTTTAGACAGGGGTTACACCGGGGAGCTGTTTTTT. This chain links TRBV2 with TRBJ2-2, with 8 bases matching TRBD1. With 5 bases clipped from V and 3 bases from J, the junction kept 5 bases outside the gene matches. CDR1 and CDR2 (germline): SNHLY, FYNNEI. The CDR3 loop spans 15 amino acids.